This TCR beta chain was captured in a study of regulatory T cells in long-lasting Graves disease. TCR beta libraries were built with iRepertoire HTBI primers and Arm-PCR of CDR3 regions. How the authors handled the data: The identification of under 65 TRBV and some 15 TRBJ segments was made across samples. Each CDR3 protein is one row after TCRdb ran MiXCR on the multiplex PCR reads. Here the V and J calls rest on TCRdb's processing, not on the authors' analysis. The sample lists 500,000 or so distinct CDR3 sequences, roughly 15% occurring once. This clonotype was detected many times. Its target is unknown. Study-wide results and limits: Peripheral blood was the sole material, not thyroid tissue.

Germline CDR1 reads SGHNT; CDR2 reads YENEEA. The CDR3 extends over 13 amino acids. Between the trimmed V and J ends, which lost 2 bases and 6 bases, there was a span of 10 bases. Time point denoted: newly diagnosed GD, antithyroid drugs for less than 3 months. PBMCs were the source of the RNA used for TCR sequencing. Tubes containing EDTA received around 9.5 milliliters of drawn peripheral blood. These records were also assigned to another study, of T cells in Graves' hyperthyroidism and ophthalmopathy.

This clonotype was sampled from a woman aged 35-65 years with Graves disease. This rearrangement joins TRBV11-3 to TRBJ1-1; D perhaps matches TRBD1 (6 bases). The sequencing here drew on peripheral blood mononuclear cells (PBMCs), taken at new diagnosis, from a patient treated with antithyroid drugs. The chain's CDR3 is CASSLKGGAEAFF. CDR3 in DNA: TGTGCCAGCAGCTTAAAAGGGGGGGCTGAAGCTTTCTTT.